Each of the 4 T cell receptor beta chains below was sequenced from the same sample in a study of T cells in women clearing cervical HPV infection. Only in-frame clones appear in the TCRdb table, and some are missing; sequencing was by immunoSEQ multiplex PCR. The table gives 35,000 to 45,000 clones; the top ten clones make up around 5.5% of it. What was sequenced was blood buffy coat. These receptor sequences come from a woman between 18 and 75 years old with a cervical HPV16 infection that either progressed to CIN3+ or cleared (not recorded which).

CDR3 DNA (partial): TGCAGTGCCGCCCACTTACCGGGACAGGGTCTGAATACG. Translation: CSAAHLPGQGLNT. Given in full, the CDR3 is CSAAHLPGQGLNTQYF. V usage is TRBV20-1 and J usage is TRBJ2-3; 9 nucleotides align to TRBD1. The missing CDR3 end, 3 residues past where the read stops, is filled in from the germline J gene. The trim removed 6 bases at V and 7 bases at J, leaving 17 bases unmatched. Germline values: CDR1 DFQATT, CDR2 SNEGSKA (reference sequence). The CDR3 has 16 amino acids.

Regarding this clone: The read is 3 residues too short to cover the CDR3 end, so that end is filled in from the germline J gene. V gene TRBV13 combines with J gene TRBJ2-6; possibly TRBD1 for D (6 bases). The germline V and J ends were trimmed by 4 bases and 5 bases, with 15 bases remaining between them. Germline CDR1 is PRHDT and CDR2 is FYEKMQ (reference sequence). The CDR3 runs to 16 residues. CDR3 amino acids: CASSWGLGARANVLTF. The CDR3 DNA, read in part, is TGTGCCAGCAGCTGGGGTCTGGGGGCTAGGGCCAACGTC.

Regarding this clone: The read terminates 3 residues before the CDR3 end, so the remaining end is supplied by the germline J gene. The rearrangement uses TRBV6-1 and TRBJ1-5; the D gene is possibly TRBD1 (5 bases). There are 15 residues in the CDR3. V was trimmed by 1 base and J by 6 bases, leaving 13 bases between them. Germline values: CDR1 MNHNS, CDR2 SASEGT. CDR3 DNA (partial): TGTGCCAGCAGTGAAGTCGGGAGGGGCTCTCAGCCC. Amino acids: CASSEVGRGSQP. The whole CDR3 is CASSEVGRGSQPQHF.

Remarks on this clone: The CDR3 goes on 3 residues after the read ends, and that part is filled in from the germline J gene. The chain employs TRBV7-2 and TRBJ2-2; unclear D gene. Trimming removed 2 bases at V and 6 bases at J, with 13 bases between. The CDR3 is made up of 15 amino acids. In germline, CDR1 is SGHTA, CDR2 FQGNSA. The CDR3 sequence is CASSLSLSGSGELFF. Partial CDR3 DNA: TGTGCCAGCAGCTTAAGTCTGTCCGGGTCCGGGGAG. The entire variable domain, with the rest obtained from reference TRBV7-2 and TRBJ2-2, is as follows: GAGVSQSPSNKVTEKGKDVELRCDPISGHTALYWYRQSLGQGLEFLIYFQGNSAPDKSGLPSDRFSAERTGGSVSTLTIQRTQQEDSAVYLCASSLSLSGSGELFFGEGSRLTVL.